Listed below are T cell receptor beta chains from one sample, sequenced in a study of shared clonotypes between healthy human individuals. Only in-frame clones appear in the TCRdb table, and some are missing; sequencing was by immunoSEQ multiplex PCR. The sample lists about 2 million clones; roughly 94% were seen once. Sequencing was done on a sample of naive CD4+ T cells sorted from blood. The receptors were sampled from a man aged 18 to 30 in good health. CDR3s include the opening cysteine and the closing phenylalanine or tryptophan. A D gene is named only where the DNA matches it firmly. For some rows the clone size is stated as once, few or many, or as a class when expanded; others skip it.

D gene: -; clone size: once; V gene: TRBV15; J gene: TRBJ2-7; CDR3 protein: CATSRDSGSSYEQYF; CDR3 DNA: TGTGCCACCAGCAGAGATTCCGGTAGCTCCTACGAGCAGTACTTC
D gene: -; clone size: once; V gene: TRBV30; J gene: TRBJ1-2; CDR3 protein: CAWNDRPYGYTF; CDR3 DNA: TGTGCCTGGAACGACAGGCCCTATGGCTACACCTTC
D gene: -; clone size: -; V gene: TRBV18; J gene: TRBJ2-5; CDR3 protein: CASSPRTNSGETQYF; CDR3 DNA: TGTGCCAGCTCACCACGGACTAACTCGGGAGAGACCCAGTACTTC
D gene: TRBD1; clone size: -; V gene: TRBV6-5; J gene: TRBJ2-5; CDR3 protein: CASSYNRGRETQYF; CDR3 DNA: TGTGCCAGCAGTTACAACAGGGGTCGGGAGACCCAGTACTTC
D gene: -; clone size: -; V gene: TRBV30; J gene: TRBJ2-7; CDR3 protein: CAWSVPVRENEQYF; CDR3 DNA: TGTGCCTGGAGTGTACCGGTCAGGGAGAACGAGCAGTACTTC
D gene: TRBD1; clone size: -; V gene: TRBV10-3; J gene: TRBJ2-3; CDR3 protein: CATLRQGLITDTQYF; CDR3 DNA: TGTGCCACCCTTAGACAGGGTCTGATCACAGATACGCAGTATTTT
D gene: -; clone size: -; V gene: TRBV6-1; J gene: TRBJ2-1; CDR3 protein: CASSEGQTSYNEQFF; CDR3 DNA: TGTGCCAGCAGTGAGGGCCAAACCTCCTACAATGAGCAGTTCTTC
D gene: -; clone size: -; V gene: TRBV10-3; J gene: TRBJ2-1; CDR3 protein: CAISESRDNNEQFF; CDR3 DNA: TGTGCCATCAGTGAGAGTCGTGATAACAATGAGCAGTTCTTC
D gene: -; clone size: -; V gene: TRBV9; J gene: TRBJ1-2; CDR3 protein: CASSPRHQAGYTF; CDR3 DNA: TGTGCCAGCAGCCCTCGACACCAAGCTGGCTACACCTTC
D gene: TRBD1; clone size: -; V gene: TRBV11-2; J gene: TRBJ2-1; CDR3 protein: CASSLRTGQYNEQFF; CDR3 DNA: TGTGCCAGCAGCTTGAGAACGGGACAGTACAATGAGCAGTTCTTC
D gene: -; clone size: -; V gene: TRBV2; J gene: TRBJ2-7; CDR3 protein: CASSRAWGAGNYEQYF; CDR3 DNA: TGTGCCAGCAGCCGTGCCTGGGGCGCGGGCAACTACGAGCAGTACTTC
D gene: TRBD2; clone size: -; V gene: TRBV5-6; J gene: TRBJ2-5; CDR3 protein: CASSPAGLAARTQYF; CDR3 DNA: TGTGCCAGCAGCCCGGCGGGACTAGCGGCGAGGACCCAGTACTTC
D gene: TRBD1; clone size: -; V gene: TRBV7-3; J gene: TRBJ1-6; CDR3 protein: CASSLGDRAESPLHF; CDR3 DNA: TGTGCCAGCAGCTTAGGGGACAGGGCAGAATCACCCCTCCACTTT
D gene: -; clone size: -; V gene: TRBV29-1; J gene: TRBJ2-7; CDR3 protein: CSVLQYSSYEQYF; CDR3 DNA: TGCAGCGTCCTTCAATATAGCTCCTACGAGCAGTACTTC
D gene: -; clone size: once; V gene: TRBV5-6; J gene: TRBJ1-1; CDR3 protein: CASSSLRGAMVAEAFF; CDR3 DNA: TGTGCCAGCAGTTCGCTACGGGGGGCAATGGTCGCTGAAGCTTTCTTT
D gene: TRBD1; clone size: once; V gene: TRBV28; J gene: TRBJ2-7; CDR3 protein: CASSSPGQGPLSGYEQYF; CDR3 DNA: TGTGCCAGCAGTTCCCCGGGACAGGGGCCCCTATCGGGCTACGAGCAGTACTTC
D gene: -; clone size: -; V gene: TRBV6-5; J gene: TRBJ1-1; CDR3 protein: CASSYSWGKGAFF; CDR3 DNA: TGTGCCAGCAGTTACTCGTGGGGAAAGGGGGCTTTCTTT
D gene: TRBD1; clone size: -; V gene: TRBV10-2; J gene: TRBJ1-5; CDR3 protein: CASSQQGGNQPQHF; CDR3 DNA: TGCGCCAGCAGTCAACAGGGGGGGAATCAGCCCCAGCATTTT
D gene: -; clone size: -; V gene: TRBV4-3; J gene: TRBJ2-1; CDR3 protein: CASSQESMVTGNEQFF; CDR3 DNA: TGCGCCAGCAGCCAAGAAAGTATGGTAACCGGTAATGAGCAGTTCTTC
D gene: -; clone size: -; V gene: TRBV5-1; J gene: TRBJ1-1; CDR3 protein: CASSLGTLNTEAFF; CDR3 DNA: TGCGCCAGCAGCTTGGGGACGTTGAACACTGAAGCTTTCTTT
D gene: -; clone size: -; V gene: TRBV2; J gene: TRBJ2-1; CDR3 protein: CASSGLDVNNEQFF; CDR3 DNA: TGTGCCAGCAGTGGGCTCGATGTAAACAATGAGCAGTTCTTC
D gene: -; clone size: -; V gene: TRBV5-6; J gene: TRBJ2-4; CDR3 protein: CASSSRDGRNIQYF; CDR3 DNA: TGTGCCAGCAGCTCCAGGGACGGACGAAACATTCAGTACTTC
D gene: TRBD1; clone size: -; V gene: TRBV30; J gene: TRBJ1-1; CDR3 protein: CAWSAGGKVEAFF; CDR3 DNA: TGTGCCTGGAGCGCAGGGGGAAAGGTTGAAGCTTTCTTT
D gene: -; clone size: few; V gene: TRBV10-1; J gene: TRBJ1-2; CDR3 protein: CATGYNYGYTF; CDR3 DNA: TGCGCCACCGGCTATAACTATGGCTACACCTTC
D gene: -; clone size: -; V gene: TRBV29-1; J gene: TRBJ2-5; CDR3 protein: CSVALTNGPGTQYF; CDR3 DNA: TGCAGCGTTGCCCTTACGAACGGCCCCGGGACCCAGTACTTC
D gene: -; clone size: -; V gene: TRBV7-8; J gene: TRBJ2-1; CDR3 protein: CASSSSRGRHYNEQFF; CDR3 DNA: TGTGCCAGCAGCTCCAGCAGGGGGAGGCACTACAATGAGCAGTTCTTC
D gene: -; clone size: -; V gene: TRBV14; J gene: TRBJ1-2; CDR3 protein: CASSQGSAGRRTF; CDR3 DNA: TGTGCCAGCAGCCAAGGATCGGCCGGTCGGAGGACCTTC
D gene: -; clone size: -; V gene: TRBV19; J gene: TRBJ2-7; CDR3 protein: CASSMGAGPSYEQYF; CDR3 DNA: TGTGCCAGTAGTATGGGGGCAGGGCCCTCCTACGAGCAGTACTTC
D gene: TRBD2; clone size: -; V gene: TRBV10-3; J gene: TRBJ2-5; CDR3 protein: CAISGRVAETQYF; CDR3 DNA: TGTGCCATCAGCGGGAGGGTGGCCGAGACCCAGTACTTC
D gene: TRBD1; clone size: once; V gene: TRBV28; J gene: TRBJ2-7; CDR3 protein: CASSLSTTGGIYEQYF; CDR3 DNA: TGTGCCAGCAGTTTATCCACCACAGGGGGCATTTACGAGCAGTACTTC
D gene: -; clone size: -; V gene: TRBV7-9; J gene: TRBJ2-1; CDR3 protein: CASSLVNEQFF; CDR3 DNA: TGTGCCAGCAGCTTAGTTAATGAGCAGTTCTTC
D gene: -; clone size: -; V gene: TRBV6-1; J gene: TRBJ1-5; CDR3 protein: CASSEVGAPRNF; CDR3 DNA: TGTGCCAGCAGTGAAGTTGGAGCTCCTAGGAATTTT
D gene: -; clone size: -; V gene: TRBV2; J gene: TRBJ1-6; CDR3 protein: CASTPQVVDSPLHF; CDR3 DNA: TGTGCCAGCACCCCGCAGGTTGTTGATTCACCCCTCCACTTT
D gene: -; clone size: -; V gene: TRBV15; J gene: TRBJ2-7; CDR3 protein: CATSRGPGPYEQYF; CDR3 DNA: TGTGCCACCAGCAGGGGACCGGGCCCCTACGAGCAGTACTTC
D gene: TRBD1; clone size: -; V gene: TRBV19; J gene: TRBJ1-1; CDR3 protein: CASSRQGNTEAFF; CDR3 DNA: TGTGCCAGTAGCAGACAGGGGAACACTGAAGCTTTCTTT
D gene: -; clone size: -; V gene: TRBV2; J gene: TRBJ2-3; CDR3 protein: CASSESGHTQYF; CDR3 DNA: TGTGCCAGCAGTGAGAGCGGCCATACGCAGTATTTT
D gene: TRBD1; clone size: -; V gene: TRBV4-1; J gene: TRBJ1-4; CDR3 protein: CASSQEGTGVGEKLFF; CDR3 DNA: TGCGCCAGCAGCCAAGAGGGGACAGGGGTCGGTGAAAAACTGTTTTTT
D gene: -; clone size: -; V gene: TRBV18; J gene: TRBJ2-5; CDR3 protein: CASSPDRQETQYF; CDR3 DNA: TGTGCCAGCTCACCAGACCGACAGGAGACCCAGTACTTC
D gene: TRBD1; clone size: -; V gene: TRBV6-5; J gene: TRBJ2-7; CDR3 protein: CASSSRQGSYEQYF; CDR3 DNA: TGTGCCAGCAGTAGTCGACAGGGGTCCTACGAGCAGTACTTC
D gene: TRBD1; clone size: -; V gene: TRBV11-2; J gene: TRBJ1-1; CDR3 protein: CASSLDGTGNTEAFF; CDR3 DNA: TGTGCCAGCAGCTTAGATGGGACAGGGAACACTGAAGCTTTCTTT
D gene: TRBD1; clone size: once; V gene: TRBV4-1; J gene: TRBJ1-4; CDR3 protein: CASSPRDRLSTNEKLFF; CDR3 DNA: TGCGCCAGCAGCCCGCGGGACAGGCTTTCAACTAATGAAAAACTGTTTTTT
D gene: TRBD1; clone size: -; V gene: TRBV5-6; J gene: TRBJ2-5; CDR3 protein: CASSSDRGLFLGETQYF; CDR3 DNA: TGTGCCAGCAGCTCGGACAGGGGGCTATTTCTGGGAGAGACCCAGTACTTC
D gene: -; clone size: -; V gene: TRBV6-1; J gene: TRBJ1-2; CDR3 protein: CASSDPAYGGREGYTF; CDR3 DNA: TGTGCCAGCAGTGACCCCGCTTATGGGGGAAGGGAGGGCTACACCTTC
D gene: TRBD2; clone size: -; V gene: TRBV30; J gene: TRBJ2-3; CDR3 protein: CAWSRLAGHSSSTDTQYF; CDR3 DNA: TGTGCCTGGAGTCGACTAGCGGGGCACTCATCTAGCACAGATACGCAGTATTTT
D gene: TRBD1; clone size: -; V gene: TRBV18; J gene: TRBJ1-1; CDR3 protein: CASSPGQRKAFF; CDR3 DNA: TGTGCCAGCTCACCGGGACAGCGGAAAGCTTTCTTT
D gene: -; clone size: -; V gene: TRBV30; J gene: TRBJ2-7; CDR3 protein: CAWSQRAWYEQYF; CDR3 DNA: TGTGCCTGGAGTCAAAGGGCCTGGTACGAGCAGTACTTC
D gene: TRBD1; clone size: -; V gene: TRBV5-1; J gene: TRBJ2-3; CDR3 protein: CASSLVGQGTDTQYF; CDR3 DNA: TGCGCCAGCAGCTTGGTTGGACAGGGGACAGATACGCAGTATTTT
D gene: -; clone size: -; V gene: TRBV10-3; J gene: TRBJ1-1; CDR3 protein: CATEQGSNTEAFF; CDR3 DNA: TGTGCCACCGAACAGGGTTCGAACACTGAAGCTTTCTTT